This TCR beta chain was profiled in a study of T cells in Graves' hyperthyroidism and ophthalmopathy (dated by TCRdb to the late 2010s). For the study in its entirety: Peripheral blood was sampled at the time of initial diagnosis, prior to any treatment. To identify TCR V-J signatures that set the groups apart, the researchers used a discovery cohort of 100 patients, made up of fewer than 50 with Graves' ophthalmopathy and approximately 57 with stable Graves' hyperthyroidism. Prospective prediction of ophthalmopathy was tested in an independent validation cohort consisting of roughly 19 hyperthyroidism patients and some 17 patients who later progressed to ophthalmopathy. The approximately 100 discovery patients were randomly divided into training and test sets at a 7:3 ratio. In several Graves' hyperthyroidism patients, the study also compared T-cell repertoires from thyroid tissue with T-cell repertoires from blood. After blood sampling, hyperthyroidism patients were treated with methimazole at a starting dose of 30 mg daily, and ophthalmopathy patients were treated with high-dose intravenous methylprednisolone. The paper describes TCR Vbeta CDR3 sequencing of around 130 peripheral blood samples, made up of 43 ophthalmopathy patients, more than 70 hyperthyroidism patients and about 17 progressor patients.

TCR beta CDR3 regions were amplified from RNA transcripts. A first-round RT-PCR of the TCR CDR3 used the HTBI primer set with the Qiagen OneStep RT-PCR kit. Libraries were constructed in a second round of multiplex PCR, after which size selection and purification were performed. Paired-end sequencing of the libraries was performed with 100 bp reads on an Illumina HiSeq2000. Under the source paper's analysis protocol: Raw data were processed with SOAPnuke, discarding reads with adapters, uncalled bases, mean Phred below 15, or no exact constant-primer or identifier match. High-quality paired reads were merged with COPE v1.2.5, and unique nucleotide sequences were defined as clonotypes. MiTCR v1.1 was used to align the clonotypes against IMGT TRBV, TRBD and TRBJ reference segments. Analysis was restricted to V-J combinations with a frequency above 0.0001, which covered roughly 99% of repertoires. A TCS score was defined as the ratio between F50 (clonal expansion) and ExV (chaos), using BLOSUM62-based TCRdist between CDR3 peptides within each V-J. Welch's t-statistics and random forest reduced roughly 530 V-J features to about 13, which were used in a naive Bayes classifier (R e1071). TCRdb reworked the public reads: Q25 trimming with fastp, MiXCR clone assembly, productive beta chains retained. A single entry per CDR3 protein holds the most common genes and DNA from its merged rows. None of the V and J calls come from the authors' own analysis; TCRdb made them. This sample holds some 400,000 distinct CDR3 sequences; about 13% were observed only once. Around 20% of the sample belongs to the ten largest clones.

Findings and caveats that apply to the study as a whole: Sample size was not statistically predetermined, and investigators were not blinded to group allocation. A model built on a 13 V-J signature distinguished ophthalmopathy from stable hyperthyroidism, reaching roughly 88% sensitivity and around 81% specificity in cross-validation and 80%/75% in testing. In validation, the model predicted progression to ophthalmopathy with about 71% sensitivity and roughly 75% specificity, a median of 6.5 months before onset. Most expanded thyroid clonotypes (frequency above 0.001) were also found in blood, which suggests that blood repertoires may mirror thyroid immune responses.

This clonotype was seen at least ten times. The target of this receptor is not known. No quality values exist for individual bases; no much larger clone is one base distant. Hyperthyroidism patients were aged 18 to 65 years and newly diagnosed, with disease duration of less than 2 months. The study excluded patients with uncontrolled infections, other autoimmune diseases, pregnancy or lactation. Clinical symptoms, serum thyroxine and TRAb, thyroid ultrasound, and orbital computed tomography formed the basis for the diagnoses. Blood from progressor patients was drawn when they were first diagnosed with hyperthyroidism, before any ophthalmopathy symptoms appeared. PBMCs were separated from around 9.1 ml of fresh peripheral blood using Ficoll-Paque density gradient centrifugation. Progressor patients were initially diagnosed with Graves' hyperthyroidism and developed ophthalmopathy during follow-up. Total RNA was extracted with Trizol reagent, and quality was checked on an Agilent 2100 Bioanalyzer.

The receptor's source is a man aged 25-40 years with Graves' hyperthyroidism that later progressed to Graves' ophthalmopathy. The sequencing input was blood.

The nucleotides are TGTGCCAGCGGACCGATGAACACCGGGGAGCTGTTTTTT. This encodes CASGPMNTGELFF. The chain is encoded by TRBV3-1 joined to TRBJ2-2; the D gene remains uncertain. The CDR3 starts with the cysteine, ends with the phenylalanine, and has 13 residues. Only CDR3 DNA remains: 39 bases, in frame from the first base. The germline V gene encodes CDR1 LGHDT and CDR2 YNNKEL (reference sequence). The junction carries 8 bases between V and J, which are trimmed by 8 bases and 1 base respectively.